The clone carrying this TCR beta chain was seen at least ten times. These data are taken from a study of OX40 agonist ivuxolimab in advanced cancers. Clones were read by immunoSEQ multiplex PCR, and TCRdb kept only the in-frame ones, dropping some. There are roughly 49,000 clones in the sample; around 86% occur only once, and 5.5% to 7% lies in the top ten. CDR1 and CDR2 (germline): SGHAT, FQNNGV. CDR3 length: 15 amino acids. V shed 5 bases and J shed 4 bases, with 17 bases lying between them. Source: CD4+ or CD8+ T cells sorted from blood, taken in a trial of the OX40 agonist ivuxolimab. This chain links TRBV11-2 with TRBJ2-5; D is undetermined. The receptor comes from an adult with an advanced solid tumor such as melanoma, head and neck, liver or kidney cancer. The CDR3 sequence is CASSHLFSSGETQYF. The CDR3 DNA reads TGTGCCAGCAGCCACCTCTTTTCATCCGGAGAGACCCAGTACTTC.